What follows are 25 T cell receptor beta chains derived from one specimen sequenced in a study of blood T cells in healthy people across ages. A second PCR, run for roughly 6 to 11 cycles, used a sample-barcoded 5' primer plus a J-beta primer mix. TCRdb reprocessed the 5' RACE reads via MiXCR and lists one record per CDR3 protein. The table lists 1.5 million to 2 million distinct CDR3 sequences, roughly 50% of them singletons, with 2.1% in the top ten. Specimen: blood. These receptor sequences come from a woman aged 40 to 50 in good health.

The sample holds a few counts of this clonotype. This chain connects TRBV29-1 to TRBJ2-1; TRBD2 aligns across 13 bases. The CDR3 totals 14 residues. Per germline, CDR1 SQVTM and CDR2 ANQGSEA. V gave up 8 bases and J gave up 2 bases; unmatched junction bases: 3. Written as DNA, the CDR3 is TGCAGCACAACTAGCGGGGGGGCCTACAATGAGCAGTTCTTC. It specifies CSTTSGGAYNEQFF.

This clonotype has more than one count but fewer than ten. The chain joins TRBV5-1 to TRBJ2-3; TRBD2 agrees at 13 bases. Per germline, CDR1 SGHRS and CDR2 YFSETQ. J gave up 3 bases and V 6 bases, and 7 bases lay outside the gene matches. The CDR3 runs to 16 residues. In DNA form, the CDR3 reads TGCGCCAGCATGACTAGCGGGGGGCCGATTACAGATACGCAGTATTTT. As protein: CASMTSGGPITDTQYF.

This chain joins TRBV9 and TRBJ2-7; 9 bases line up with TRBD1. Unmatched junction bases numbered 8, after V lost 4 bases and J lost 3 bases. Germline assignment: CDR1 SGDLS and CDR2 YYNGEE. The CDR3 spans 15 residues. The CDR3 DNA reads TGTGCCAGCAGCCCCACAGGGGGCGAACTCTACGAGCAGTACTTC. The encoded protein is CASSPTGGELYEQYF.

The V and J genes are TRBV6-2 or TRBV6-3 and TRBJ2-1; 11 bases align to TRBD2. The V gene end was trimmed by 5 bases and the J gene end by 8 bases; junction bases not matched to a gene: 5. The CDR3 runs 14 residues. CDR1 is MNHEY and CDR2 is SVGEGT in the germline V gene. The CDR3 protein is CASSMTSGTHEQFF. The CDR3 DNA follows: TGTGCCAGCAGTATGACTAGCGGGACACATGAGCAGTTCTTC.

The chain recombines TRBV5-1 with TRBJ2-1; TRBD1 might be the D (6 bases). The CDR3 contains 15 residues. Between the trimmed V and J ends, which lost 4 bases and 4 bases, there was a span of 15 bases. Germline loops: CDR1 SGHRS, CDR2 YFSETQ. The DNA of the CDR3 is TGCGCCAGCAGCCCCGAAGACAGGTCTTACAATGAGCAGTTCTTC. This encodes CASSPEDRSYNEQFF.

J is TRBJ2-7 and V is TRBV7-2; weak D call: TRBD2 (5 bases). The V end lost 5 bases, the J end lost 5 bases, and 13 bases lay between the germline ends. Per germline, CDR1 SGHTA and CDR2 FQGNSA. The CDR3 contains 13 residues. The CDR3 here is CASSVIRGNEQYF. The CDR3 DNA sequence: TGTGCCAGCAGCGTAATTAGAGGGAACGAGCAGTACTTC.

The rearrangement uses TRBV5-6 and TRBJ2-7; D is possibly TRBD1 (7 bases). The CDR3 extends over 14 amino acids. V gave up 4 bases and J gave up 4 bases, with 15 bases separating them. CDR1 and CDR2 (germline): SGHDT, YYEEEE. CDR3 sequence (DNA): TGTGCCAGCAGCGCGGGACAGATAAAATACGAGCAGTACTTC. Its translation is CASSAGQIKYEQYF.

J is TRBJ2-5 and V is TRBV2, with 7 bases that match TRBD1. The J segment lost 5 bases and the V segment lost 6 bases, leaving 9 bases of the junction unmatched. Germline CDR1 is SNHLY and CDR2 is FYNNEI. CDR3 length: 14 residues. CDR3 region: CASRITGDLETQYF. The CDR3 nucleotides read TGTGCCAGCAGGATAACAGGGGATCTGGAGACCCAGTACTTC.

V gene TRBV6-1 combines with J gene TRBJ2-7; weak D call: TRBD2 (7 bases). Germline CDR1 and CDR2: MNHNS and SASEGT. V lost 3 bases and J 8 bases, leaving 11 bases between the germline ends. The CDR3 has 12 residues. DNA of the CDR3: TGTGCCAGCAGTGACAGGGGAGGGCAGCAGTACTTC. As protein: CASSDRGGQQYF.

The chain couples TRBV6-7 to TRBJ2-7; 9 positions agree with TRBD1. TRBV6-7 has ORF status, its function being uncertain. The CDR3 has 13 amino acids. Trimming took 10 bases from V and 7 from J; bases not matched to a gene: 11. CDR3 sequence (DNA): TGTGCCATTCCGGGACAGGGCCGTAGGGAGCAGTACTTC. The encoded protein is CAIPGQGRREQYF.

In the case of this clonotype: An end of the junction differs from the germline gene, which may be a read error. This chain links TRBV20-1 with TRBJ2-3, with D perhaps TRBD1 (5 bases). Germline CDR1 is DFQATT and CDR2 is SNEGSKA (reference sequence). This CDR3 contains 14 residues. In DNA, the CDR3 is TGCAGTGCTAGAGATCACCAGGGTCCAGATATGCAGTATTTT. Translated, it gives CSARDHQGPDMQYF.

This clonotype has just one count. The V call is TRBV7-9, the J call TRBJ1-2; TRBD1 agrees at 7 bases. Germline lookup yields CDR1 SEHNR and CDR2 FQNEAQ (reference sequence). V shed 5 bases, J shed 3 bases, and the junction held 6 bases outside the gene matches. This CDR3 region has 14 residues. The CDR3 protein is CASSPRGGHYGYTF. CDR3 DNA: TGTGCCAGCAGCCCCAGGGGGGGGCACTATGGCTACACCTTC.

The table lists this clonotype with a few counts. This sequence joins TRBV15 and TRBJ2-1; 8 bases align to TRBD1. Trimming removed 8 bases from V and 8 bases from J; junction bases left unmatched: 11. The germline V gene has CDR1 LNHNV and CDR2 YYDKDF (reference sequence). This CDR3 comprises 14 residues. Written as DNA, the CDR3 is TGTGCCACCCGCAACTTGGACAGGGACCATGAGCAGTTCTTC. Its protein is CATRNLDRDHEQFF. Full variable domain (outside the CDR3, taken from reference TRBV15 and TRBJ2-1): DAMVIQNPRYQVTQFGKPVTLSCSQTLNHNVMYWYQQKSSQAPKLLFHYYDKDFNNEADTPDNFQSRRPNTSFCFLDIRSPGLGDTAMYLCATRNLDRDHEQFFGPGTRLTVL.

This clonotype was detected only once. J is TRBJ1-2 and V is TRBV20-1; no firm D call. The CDR3 is made up of 15 amino acids. Germline lookup yields CDR1 DFQATT and CDR2 SNEGSKA (reference sequence). Trimming left V 5 bases short and J 5 bases short, with 21 bases between. This chain's CDR3 is CSAWGVLPSSYGYTF. CDR3 DNA sequence: TGCAGTGCTTGGGGTGTACTCCCCTCTTCATATGGCTACACCTTC.

CDR3 loop: CASSLGQPDYGYTF. CDR3 nucleotides: TGTGCCAGCAGTCTCGGACAGCCCGACTATGGCTACACCTTC. The chain has TRBV6-1 and TRBJ1-2, with D possibly being TRBD1 (6 bases). The length of the CDR3 is 14 residues. Trimming stripped 5 bases from V and 3 bases from J, with 13 bases between. In germline, CDR1 is MNHNS, CDR2 SASEGT.

The chain has TRBV20-1 and TRBJ1-2, with D possibly matching TRBD1 (5 bases). The CDR3 has 13 residues. Trimming shortened V by 0 bases and J by 6 bases, and 11 bases separated the two germline ends. CDR1 DFQATT and CDR2 SNEGSKA come from the germline V gene (reference sequence). DNA for the CDR3: TGCAGTGCTAGAGATTTCCAGGGAAATGGCTACACCTTC. It specifies CSARDFQGNGYTF.

This clonotype was observed a few times. The genes are TRBV29-1 and TRBJ2-4, with D perhaps TRBD1 (6 bases). The better agreement between TRBJ2-7 and the DNA end casts doubt on the J call. Germline loops: CDR1 SQVTM, CDR2 ANQGSEA. This CDR3 contains 13 residues. The DNA of the CDR3 is TGCAGCGTTGATTGGCAGGGGTCCCACGAGCAGTACTTC. Translation gives CSVDWQGSHEQYF.

This chain connects TRBV29-1 to TRBJ2-1; no clear D gene. Trimming cost V 2 bases and J 8 bases, with 16 bases left between them. The CDR3 contains 14 residues. Germline V gene data show CDR1 as SQVTM and CDR2 as ANQGSEA. In DNA form, the CDR3 reads TGCAGCGTTGAAAAATTACTGAGTCTTGATGAGCAGTTCTTC. It codes for CSVEKLLSLDEQFF.

This clonotype occurred a few times. The chain joins TRBV13 to TRBJ2-3; a possible D gene is TRBD2 (6 bases). Germline CDR1 reads PRHDT; CDR2 reads FYEKMQ (reference sequence). This CDR3 spans 15 amino acids. With 5 bases removed from V and 5 bases from J, the gap between germline ends came to 17 bases. The CDR3 protein is CASSLYGGSVDTQYF. For the CDR3, the DNA is TGTGCCAGCAGCCTGTATGGGGGGTCGGTAGATACGCAGTATTTT. Full variable domain (rest looked up from reference TRBV13 and TRBJ2-3): AAGVIQSPRHLIKEKRETATLKCYPIPRHDTVYWYQQGPGQDPQFLISFYEKMQSDKGSIPDRFSAQQFSDYHSELNMSSLELGDSALYFCASSLYGGSVDTQYFGPGTRLTVL.

This chain joins TRBV6-1 and TRBJ2-1; 12 bases map to TRBD2. This CDR3 is 15 amino acids long. Losses at the gene ends were 4 bases for V and 6 bases for J; bases not matched to a gene: 4. Germline CDR1 reads MNHNS; CDR2 reads SASEGT. Here the CDR3 reads CASSGLAGGPNEQFF. In nucleotides, the CDR3 is TGTGCCAGCAGTGGGCTAGCGGGAGGGCCCAATGAGCAGTTCTTC.

The rearrangement links TRBV10-1 to TRBJ2-1; D call uncertain. The CDR3 runs to 15 residues. V shed 3 bases and J shed 1 base, with 10 bases lying between them. CDR1 WNHNN and CDR2 SYGVQD come from the germline V gene (reference sequence). CDR3 residues: CASSEGQVSYNEQFF. The CDR3 bases are TGCGCCAGCAGTGAAGGCCAGGTATCCTACAATGAGCAGTTCTTC.

The rearrangement joins TRBV7-9 to TRBJ2-1; D call uncertain. V was pared by 5 bases and J by 11 bases, with 10 bases between. CDR1 is SEHNR, CDR2 FQNEAQ, per germline (reference sequence). The length of the CDR3 is 11 residues. CDR3 sequence (DNA): TGTGCCAGCAGCCCTAGGATAAAGCAGTTCTTC. Amino acids: CASSPRIKQFF.

The genes are TRBV20-1 and TRBJ2-5; 11 positions match TRBD2. The CDR3 consists of 11 residues. The germline V gene encodes CDR1 DFQATT and CDR2 SNEGSKA (reference sequence). Trimming at V came to 6 bases and at J to 12 bases, leaving 6 bases not matched to a gene. The CDR3 sequence: CSAQTSGSEYF. The CDR3 bases are TGCAGTGCCCAAACTAGCGGGAGTGAGTACTTC.

This clonotype was counted a single time. This may be a read error, as it is one base from a much larger clone. The chain joins TRBV12-3 or TRBV12-4 to TRBJ1-2; D is possibly TRBD1 (5 bases). Trimming took off 7 bases at V and 4 bases at J, with 7 bases between the two ends. The CDR3 spans 11 residues. CDR3 DNA: TGTGCCAGCAACCAGGGCTATGGCTACACCTTC. As protein: CASNQGYGYTF.

In its sample, this clonotype was seen a few times. The chain has TRBV20-1 and TRBJ2-1; TRBD2 agrees at 7 bases. The CDR3 totals 14 residues. V lost 2 bases and J lost 4; bases outside the gene matches: 5. The germline V gene encodes CDR1 DFQATT and CDR2 SNEGSKA (reference sequence). This CDR3 is CSARKAGLYNEQFF. CDR3 nucleotides: TGCAGTGCTAGAAAAGCGGGATTATACAATGAGCAGTTCTTC.